This passage covers 20 T cell receptor beta chains from one sample sequenced in a study of blood T cell repertoires in COVID-19. Sequenced by immunoSEQ multiplex PCR; TCRdb stores in-frame clones only, minus some. The profile shows fewer than 180,000 clones, 75% to 90% of them singletons. Sequencing input: peripheral blood. Receptors were obtained from a man between 65 and 85 years old with acute or convalescent COVID-19.

This clone was detected only once. The chain recombines TRBV5-4 with TRBJ1-6; 8 bases are a match to TRBD1. The germline CDR1 and CDR2 sequences are SGHNT and YYREEE (reference sequence). V was clipped by 3 bases and J by 6 bases; unmatched bases: 2. The CDR3 has 14 residues. Here the CDR3 reads CASSSTGVNSPLHF. The CDR3 DNA is TGTGCCAGCAGCTCGACAGGGGTTAATTCACCCCTCCACTTT.

The CDR3 DNA sequence: TGTGCCAGTAGTATCCCGGGACTAGCGGGGGGAAAGACCGGGGAGCTGTTTTTT. It is translated as CASSIPGLAGGKTGELFF. This rearrangement joins TRBV19 to TRBJ2-2; 15 bases line up with TRBD2. The CDR3 totals 18 residues. Germline V gene data show CDR1 as LNHDA and CDR2 as SQIVND (reference sequence). J lost 5 bases, V lost 3 bases, and 7 bases had no gene match.

The rearrangement joins TRBV4-2 to TRBJ1-6; no firm D call. Germline CDR1 reads LGHNA; CDR2 reads YNFKEQ. The ends were cut back, 0 bases at V and 10 bases at J, with 16 bases in the middle. The CDR3 covers 16 residues. The CDR3 loop is CASSQDGPDFSSPLHF. The DNA of the CDR3 is TGTGCCAGCAGCCAAGACGGTCCCGACTTTAGCTCACCCCTCCACTTT.

This clone has only a few counts. This chain joins TRBV7-3 and TRBJ2-2; weak D call: TRBD2 (6 bases). Trimming stripped 5 bases from V and 5 bases from J, with 15 bases between. CDR3 length equals 15 residues. Germline loops: CDR1 SGHTA, CDR2 FQGTGA. Here the CDR3 DNA reads TGTGCCAGCAGCCCGAGGAGGGACCAAACCGGGGAGCTGTTTTTT. It translates to CASSPRRDQTGELFF.

The V gene is TRBV28, the J gene TRBJ1-5, with D possibly being TRBD1 (6 bases). Germline CDR1 and CDR2: MDHEN and SYDVKM. The CDR3 is 14 amino acids. V shed 8 bases and J shed 4 bases, with 15 bases lying between them. CDR3: CASGLGARNQPQHF. CDR3 sequence (DNA): TGTGCCAGCGGGTTGGGGGCGCGAAATCAGCCCCAGCATTTT.

V and J are TRBV6-6 and TRBJ2-5; D is unclear. Between the trimmed V and J ends, which lost 2 bases and 1 base, there was a span of 8 bases. The CDR3 runs 14 residues. Germline CDR1 reads MNHNY; CDR2 reads SVGAGI (reference sequence). The CDR3 region is CASSYPGSQETQYF. DNA for the CDR3: TGTGCCAGCAGTTACCCGGGTTCCCAAGAGACCCAGTACTTC.

The chain has TRBV7-9 and TRBJ1-1, with a possible D match to TRBD1 (5 bases). Trimming pared 7 bases from V and 8 bases from J, leaving 17 bases between. The CDR3 covers 13 residues. Germline V CDR1 and CDR2: SEHNR, FQNEAQ (reference sequence). CDR3 residues: CASTPAGPGEAFF. CDR3 in DNA: TGTGCCAGCACCCCCGCGGGACCGGGGGAAGCTTTCTTT.

This chain links TRBV11-2 with TRBJ1-6; D is uncertain. Trimming took 5 bases from V and 9 from J, leaving 14 bases between them. Germline V CDR1 and CDR2: SGHAT, FQNNGV. The length of the CDR3 is 14 residues. The CDR3 loop is CASSPVLSSSPLHF. Here the CDR3 DNA reads TGTGCCAGCAGCCCCGTCCTATCTTCTTCACCCCTCCACTTT.

The CDR3: CASSSGDWLGYTF. Written as DNA, the CDR3 is TGTGCCAGCAGCTCTGGGGACTGGCTGGGCTACACCTTC. J is TRBJ1-2 and V is TRBV7-9, with a tentative D call TRBD1 (5 bases). V lost 4 bases, J lost 8 bases, and 14 bases lay in between. Germline-derived CDR1 and CDR2 are SEHNR and FQNEAQ (reference sequence). The CDR3 is 13 residues long.

The chain uses TRBV6-5 and TRBJ2-7; TRBD2 matches 9 bases. The CDR3 totals 15 residues. J was trimmed by 5 bases and V by 6 bases; bases with no gene match: 11. Germline-derived CDR1 and CDR2 are MNHEY and SVGAGI. CDR3 bases: TGTGCCAGCAGATTAAGCGGGGGGCATACCAACGAGCAGTACTTC. Translating gives CASRLSGGHTNEQYF.

This clone was seen a single time. The chain has TRBV6-5 and TRBJ2-3, with D maybe TRBD1 (6 bases). Trimming took 7 bases from V and 2 from J, leaving 13 bases between them. CDR3 size: 14 residues. Germline V lookup: CDR1 MNHEY, CDR2 SVGAGI. CDR3 loop: CASTKRQATDTQYF. The CDR3 DNA reads TGTGCCAGCACCAAGAGACAGGCCACAGATACGCAGTATTTT.

J is TRBJ2-1 and V is TRBV28; 9 bases match TRBD2. The CDR3 length is 16 residues. The germline V gene has CDR1 MDHEN and CDR2 SYDVKM. The ends lost 6 bases at V and 7 bases at J; junction bases unmatched: 13. The CDR3 region is CASRQGLAGVRNEQFF. The CDR3 DNA reads TGTGCCAGCAGGCAAGGATTAGCGGGAGTGAGGAATGAGCAGTTCTTC.

The chain joins TRBV7-3 to TRBJ1-2; TRBD1 matches at 9 bases. The CDR3 sequence is 14 residues long. With V trimmed by 3 bases and J by 2 bases, 1 base remained unmatched. CDR1 is SGHTA and CDR2 is FQGTGA in the germline V gene. DNA of the CDR3: TGTGCCAGCAGCTTGGGACAGGGAAACTATGGCTACACCTTC. As protein: CASSLGQGNYGYTF. The variable domain in full, with the rest retrieved from reference TRBV7-3 and TRBJ1-2, is GAGVSQTPSNKVTEKGKYVELRCDPISGHTALYWYRQSLGQGPEFLIYFQGTGAADDSGLPNDRFFAVRPEGSVSTLKIQRTERGDSAVYLCASSLGQGNYGYTFGSGTRLTVV.

The chain has TRBV6-4 and TRBJ1-2; TRBD1 matches at 7 bases. This CDR3 is built from 14 residues. Germline lookup yields CDR1 MRHNA and CDR2 SNTAGT. The V and J ends lost 6 bases and 8 bases, in that order; junction bases with no gene match: 12. The DNA for the CDR3 is TGTGCCAGCAGCCCCGACCACAGGGGTGGGGGCTACACCTTC. This encodes CASSPDHRGGGYTF.

V gene TRBV5-1 combines with J gene TRBJ2-2; 8 bases are shared with TRBD2. This CDR3 has 15 amino acids. J was trimmed by 5 bases and V by 5 bases; bases with no gene match: 8. In germline, CDR1 is SGHRS, CDR2 YFSETQ. The DNA for the CDR3 is TGCGCCAGCAGTGTAGCGGGGTCATGGACCGGGGAGCTGTTTTTT. Translated: CASSVAGSWTGELFF.

The chain is built from TRBV12-3 or TRBV12-4 and TRBJ1-2, with 7 positions matching TRBD1. The CDR3 has 13 residues. V shed 5 bases and J 11 bases; nucleotides not matched to a gene: 11. The CDR3 DNA reads as TGTGCCAGCAGTCCGACAGGGACCGCGTTTTACACCTTC. This sequence encodes CASSPTGTAFYTF.

A note on this clone: The sample contains more than one DNA sequence encoding this CDR3. The chain joins TRBV24-1 to TRBJ1-3; unclear D gene. The CDR3 has 14 amino acids. V gave up 7 bases and J gave up 0 bases, with 9 bases separating them. CDR1 KGHDR and CDR2 SFDVKD come from the germline V gene. CDR3 nucleotide sequence: TGTGCCACCAGCGACACCTACTCTGGAAACACCATATATTTT. Protein sequence: CATSDTYSGNTIYF.

The chain is built from TRBV4-1 and TRBJ2-7, with 14 bases lining up with TRBD2. This CDR3 has 18 amino acids. Germline CDR1 is MGHRA and CDR2 is YSYEKL. J was trimmed by 5 bases and V by 2 bases; bases with no gene match: 11. This CDR3 is CASSQYTGLAGAPNEQYF. As DNA, the CDR3 is TGCGCCAGCAGCCAATATACGGGACTAGCGGGAGCGCCTAACGAGCAGTACTTC.

This clone was counted a few times. The gene calls are TRBV19 and TRBJ2-7, with 7 bases that match TRBD1. Germline V gene sequence: CDR1 LNHDA, CDR2 SQIVND (reference sequence). V was pared by 5 bases and J by 5 bases, with 9 bases of the junction left unmatched. The CDR3 length is 14 residues. The CDR3 DNA reads as TGTGCCAGTAGTCAACAGACAGGGCCCCACGAGCAGTACTTC. Residues: CASSQQTGPHEQYF.

This chain uses TRBV28 with TRBJ2-4; the match to TRBD1 covers 7 bases. Germline CDR1 is MDHEN and CDR2 is SYDVKM. After removal of 5 bases from V and 5 bases from J, the junction contained 6 bases not matched to a gene. The CDR3 length is 14 residues. CDR3 sequence (DNA): TGTGCCAGCAGTCGTACCGGGACAGAAAACATTCAGTACTTC. Protein: CASSRTGTENIQYF. Supplemented by reference TRBV28 and TRBJ2-4, the full variable domain reads DVKVTQSSRYLVKRTGEKVFLECVQDMDHENMFWYRQDPGLGLRLIYFSYDVKMKEKGDIPEGYSVSREKKERFSLILESASTNQTSMYLCASSRTGTENIQYFGAGTRLSVL.